This record looks at one T cell receptor (beta chain) sequence and its context. The CDR3 consists of 14 residues. Germline V CDR1 and CDR2: MDHEN, SYDVKM. Germline trimming cut 5 bases from V and 3 bases from J; bases unmatched to any gene: 2. This specimen comes from a study of blood T cell repertoires in COVID-19. Study at large: There were acute and convalescent COVID-19 samples, and they came from the United States, Italy and Spain. Sources were T cells, B-cell-depleted T cells, or PBMCs; the material itself was cDNA or gDNA.

Original analysis: Reference gene primer amplification gave estimated nucleated cell counts. Some clones are missing from TCRdb's copy, which holds only in-frame ones; the method was immunoSEQ multiplex PCR. That table gives V, J and clone size, and the DNA gave D and trimming. The table shows 350,000 to 450,000 clones, with over 75% occurring only once. The sequence was collected from a woman in her sixties or seventies with COVID-19, enrolled during active disease. V and J are TRBV28 and TRBJ1-2, with 11 bases lining up with TRBD1. The sample taken for sequencing was peripheral blood. CDR3 residues: CASSLGQGDYGYTF. The CDR3 region has the DNA TGTGCCAGCAGTCTGGGACAGGGGGACTATGGCTACACCTTC.